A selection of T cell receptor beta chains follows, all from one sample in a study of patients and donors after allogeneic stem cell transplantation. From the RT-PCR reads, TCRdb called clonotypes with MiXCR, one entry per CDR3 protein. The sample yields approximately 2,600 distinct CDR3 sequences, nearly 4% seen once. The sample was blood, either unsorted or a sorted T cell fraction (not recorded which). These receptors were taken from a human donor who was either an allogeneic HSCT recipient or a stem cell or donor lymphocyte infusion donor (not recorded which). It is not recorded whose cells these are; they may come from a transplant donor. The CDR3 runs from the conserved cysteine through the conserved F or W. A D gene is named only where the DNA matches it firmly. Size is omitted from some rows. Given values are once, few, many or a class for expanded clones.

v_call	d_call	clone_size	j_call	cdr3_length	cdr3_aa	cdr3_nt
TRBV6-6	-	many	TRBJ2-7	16	CASSFPPTVSSYEQYF	TGTGCCAGCAGTTTCCCCCCGACGGTTAGCTCCTACGAGCAGTACTTC
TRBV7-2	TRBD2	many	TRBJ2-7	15	CASSLERREFDGQYF	TGTGCCAGCAGCTTAGAGCGGCGGGAGTTTGATGGGCAGTACTTC
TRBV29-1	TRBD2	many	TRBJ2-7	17	CSVQLEWGSGGSYEQYF	TGCAGCGTTCAACTCGAATGGGGCAGCGGGGGGTCCTACGAGCAGTACTTC
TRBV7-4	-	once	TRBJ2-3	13	CASSFPPTDTQYF	TGTGCCAGCAGCTTTCCCCCCACAGATACGCAGTATTTT
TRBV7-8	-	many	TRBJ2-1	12	CASSLVKGAQFF	TGTGCCAGCAGCTTAGTTAAGGGAGCGCAGTTCTTC
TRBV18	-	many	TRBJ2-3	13	CASSPESTDTQYF	TGTGCCAGCTCACCGGAGAGCACAGATACGCAGTATTTT
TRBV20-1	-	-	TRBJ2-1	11	CSAREYNEQFF	TGCAGTGCTAGAGAGTACAATGAGCAGTTCTTC
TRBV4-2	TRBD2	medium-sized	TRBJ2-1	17	CASSLTLAGGPQGEQFF	TGTGCCAGCAGCCTAACACTAGCGGGAGGGCCCCAGGGTGAGCAGTTCTTC
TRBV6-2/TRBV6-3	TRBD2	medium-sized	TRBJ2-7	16	CASSIAGGSFSYEQYF	TGTGCCAGCAGTATAGCGGGAGGAAGCTTCTCCTACGAGCAGTACTTC
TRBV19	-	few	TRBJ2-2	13	CASSIKNTGELFF	TGTGCCAGTAGTATAAAGAACACCGGGGAGCTGTTTTTT
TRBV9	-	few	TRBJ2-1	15	CASSVDSASYNEQFF	TGTGCCAGCAGCGTTGATAGCGCCTCCTACAATGAGCAGTTCTTC
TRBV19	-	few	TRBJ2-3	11	CASGLTDTQYF	TGTGCCAGTGGACTTACAGATACGCAGTATTTT
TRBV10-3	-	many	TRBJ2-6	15	CAISESNSGANVLTF	TGTGCCATCAGTGAAAGTAACTCTGGGGCCAACGTCCTGACTTTC
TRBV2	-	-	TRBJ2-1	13	CASTAGSYNEQFF	TGTGCCAGCACCGCAGGCTCCTACAATGAGCAGTTCTTC
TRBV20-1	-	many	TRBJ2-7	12	CSAVGTEITQYF	TGCAGTGCTGTGGGGACGGAGATTACGCAGTACTTC
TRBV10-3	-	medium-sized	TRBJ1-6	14	CAIMSGGLFSPLHF	TGTGCCATTATGTCCGGGGGCTTGTTTTCACCCCTCCACTTT
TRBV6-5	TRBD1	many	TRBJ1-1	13	CASTKTGATEAFF	TGTGCCAGCACCAAGACAGGGGCCACTGAAGCTTTCTTT
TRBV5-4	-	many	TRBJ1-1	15	CATPRDNPMNTEAFF	TGTGCCACCCCCCGGGATAACCCAATGAACACTGAAGCTTTCTTT
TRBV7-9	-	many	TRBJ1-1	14	CASSLERGGAEAFF	TGTGCCAGCAGCTTAGAACGCGGAGGTGCTGAAGCTTTCTTT
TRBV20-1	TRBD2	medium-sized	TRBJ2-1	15	CSARGLAGDYNEQFF	TGCAGTGCTAGGGGACTAGCGGGAGACTACAATGAGCAGTTCTTC
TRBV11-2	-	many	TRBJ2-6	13	CASSPAGANVLTF	TGTGCCAGCAGCCCCGCCGGGGCCAACGTCCTGACTTTC
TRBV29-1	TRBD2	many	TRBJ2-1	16	CSARGGAGGPNNEQFF	TGCAGCGCCCGGGGGGGCGCGGGAGGGCCGAACAATGAGCAGTTCTTC
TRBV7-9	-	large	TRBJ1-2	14	CASSRSEGNPGYTF	TGTGCCAGCAGCCGGTCGGAGGGAAACCCTGGCTACACCTTC
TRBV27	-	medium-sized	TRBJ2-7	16	CASSRGPNTANYEQYF	TGTGCCAGCAGTCGAGGACCGAACACTGCAAACTACGAGCAGTACTTC
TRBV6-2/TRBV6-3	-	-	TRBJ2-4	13	CASRPVNQKIQYF	TGTGCCAGCAGGCCGGTTAATCAAAAAATTCAGTACTTC
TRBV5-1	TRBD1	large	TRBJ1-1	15	CASSLSGTGGTEAFF	TGCGCCAGCAGCTTATCCGGGACAGGGGGGACTGAAGCTTTCTTT
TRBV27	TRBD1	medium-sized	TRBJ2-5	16	CASSPRTGGVVETQYF	TGTGCCAGCAGTCCTCGGACAGGGGGCGTTGTCGAGACCCAGTACTTC
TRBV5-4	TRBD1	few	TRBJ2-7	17	CASSFLAGTGPTYEQYF	TGTGCCAGCAGCTTCCTGGCCGGGACAGGTCCTACCTACGAGCAGTACTTC